The 5 T cell receptor beta chains listed next were all sequenced from one sample in a study of STAT3 mutations in large granular lymphocyte leukemia (dated by TCRdb to between 2018 and 2021). The antigens of these receptors remain unknown. Library preparation employed the immunoSEQ multiplex PCR assay. TCRdb holds this immuneACCESS table with in-frame rearrangements only. Some clones are missing; in checked studies, unresolved V genes explain under half, and the rest has no known cause. This sample comprises 3,400 or so clones, roughly 71% of them detected only once. The ten biggest clones cover less than 35% of the sample. The paper's findings and limits, for the study overall: At least one immunodominant TCRbeta clonotype was identified in every T-LGLL patient, and multiple immunodominant subclonotypes were identified in about half of the T-LGLL patients.

The sample taken for sequencing was peripheral blood mononuclear cells. These receptors were taken from a man aged 60-69 years with T-cell large granular lymphocyte leukemia. Some clones in this sample may be carry-over from other donors' samples. The age is the age at diagnosis.

Here the CDR3 DNA reads TGTGCCAGCAGCCCTGGGGGAATAGAGACCCAGTACTTC. Its protein product is CASSPGGIETQYF. V gene TRBV5-4 combines with J gene TRBJ2-5; D tentatively fits TRBD1 or TRBD2 (5 bases each). CDR3 length: 13 residues. V lost 4 bases, J lost 4 bases, and 11 bases lay in between. Looked up from germline, CDR1 is SGHNT and CDR2 is YYREEE (reference sequence).

The chain links TRBV5-6 to TRBJ2-7, with 8 positions matching TRBD2. The V and J ends lost 4 bases and 0 bases, in that order; junction bases with no gene match: 6. Germline loops: CDR1 SGHDT, CDR2 YYEEEE. The CDR3 totals 15 residues. This CDR3 is CASSRPGGSSYEQYF. In DNA, the CDR3 is TGTGCCAGCAGCCGTCCGGGGGGGAGCTCCTACGAGCAGTACTTC.

The rearrangement uses TRBV27 and TRBJ2-1; 8 nucleotides align to TRBD2. There are 17 residues in the CDR3. The V gene end was trimmed by 0 bases and the J gene end by 8 bases; junction bases not matched to a gene: 12. Per the germline V gene, CDR1 is MNHEY and CDR2 is SMNVEV (reference sequence). CDR3 bases: TGTGCCAGCAGTTTATCTTTCTGGTCGGGAGGGCCTTATGAGCAGTTCTTC. It encodes CASSLSFWSGGPYEQFF.

The rearrangement uses TRBV28 and TRBJ1-2, with 7 bases that match TRBD1. The CDR3 runs to 12 residues. The trim removed 9 bases at V and 4 bases at J, leaving 5 bases unmatched. Germline values: CDR1 MDHEN, CDR2 SYDVKM. CDR3 sequence: CASIGTAYGYTF. For the CDR3, the DNA is TGTGCCAGTATTGGGACAGCCTATGGCTACACCTTC.

The J gene is TRBJ2-5, the V gene TRBV7-9; 8 nucleotides align to TRBD2. The CDR3 spans 19 residues. The trim removed 0 bases at V and 2 bases at J, leaving 14 bases unmatched. Germline values: CDR1 SEHNR, CDR2 FQNEAQ (reference sequence). CDR3 in amino acids: CASSLAFGLGSGVQETQYF. In DNA form, the CDR3 reads TGTGCCAGCAGCTTAGCGTTCGGCTTGGGTAGCGGGGTTCAAGAGACCCAGTACTTC.